This entry is about one TCR beta chain. Its cognate antigen is unknown. This record belongs to a study of T-cell memory formation after mild COVID-19. 5'RACE primed from the constant segment yielded TCR alpha and TCR beta cDNA libraries bearing sample barcodes and UMIs. TCRdb passed the 5' RACE reads through MiXCR, listing each CDR3 protein once. The sample carries around 500,000 distinct CDR3 sequences, around a sixth recorded once. The CDR3 has 14 residues. In germline, CDR1 is SEHNR, CDR2 FQNEAQ (reference sequence). The V gene end was trimmed by 0 bases and the J gene end by 2 bases; junction bases not matched to a gene: 0. Whole-study results and caveats: Mainly in CM and EM were contracting CD4+ clones; CD8+ were in EMRA.

The sequence came from an adult woman who had mild COVID-19 (a few samples of this study predate the infection). Cell type and time point are not known. The chain has TRBV7-9 and TRBJ1-2; 7 bases are shared with TRBD1. The sample comprised PBMCs or a T cell subset sorted from them (not recorded which). This CDR3 reads CASSLADRNYGYTF. CDR3 nucleotide sequence: TGTGCCAGCAGCTTAGCGGACAGGAACTATGGCTACACCTTC. The full variable domain, in which reference TRBV7-9 and TRBJ1-2 provide the parts outside the CDR3, is DTGVSQNPRHKITKRGQNVTFRCDPISEHNRLYWYRQTLGQGPEFLTYFQNEAQLEKSRLLSDRFSAERPKGSFSTLEIQRTEQGDSAMYLCASSLADRNYGYTFGSGTRLTVV.